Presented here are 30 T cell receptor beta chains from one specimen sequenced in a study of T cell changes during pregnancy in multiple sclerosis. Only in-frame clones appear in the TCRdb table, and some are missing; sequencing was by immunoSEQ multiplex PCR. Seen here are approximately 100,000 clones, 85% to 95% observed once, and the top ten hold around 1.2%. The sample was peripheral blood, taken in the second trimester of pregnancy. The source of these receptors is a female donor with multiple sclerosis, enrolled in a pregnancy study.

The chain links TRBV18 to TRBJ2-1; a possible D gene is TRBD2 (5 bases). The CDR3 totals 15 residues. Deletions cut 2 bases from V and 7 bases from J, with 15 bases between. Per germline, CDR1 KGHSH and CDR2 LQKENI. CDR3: CASSPIIGVLNEQFF. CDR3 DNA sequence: TGTGCCAGCTCACCAATTATCGGGGTTTTGAATGAGCAGTTCTTC.

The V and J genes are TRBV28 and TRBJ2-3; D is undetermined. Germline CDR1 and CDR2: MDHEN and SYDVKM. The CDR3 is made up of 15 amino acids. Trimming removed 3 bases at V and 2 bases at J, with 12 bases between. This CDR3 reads CASSFTHSATDTQYF. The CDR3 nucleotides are TGTGCCAGCAGTTTTACTCATTCCGCCACAGATACGCAGTATTTT.

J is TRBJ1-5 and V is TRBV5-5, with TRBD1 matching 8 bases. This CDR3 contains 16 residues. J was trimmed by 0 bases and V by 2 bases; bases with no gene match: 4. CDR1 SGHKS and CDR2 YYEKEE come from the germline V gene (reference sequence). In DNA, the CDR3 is TGTGCCAGCAGCTTTGGGACAGGTGGTAGCAATCAGCCCCAGCATTTT. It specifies CASSFGTGGSNQPQHF.

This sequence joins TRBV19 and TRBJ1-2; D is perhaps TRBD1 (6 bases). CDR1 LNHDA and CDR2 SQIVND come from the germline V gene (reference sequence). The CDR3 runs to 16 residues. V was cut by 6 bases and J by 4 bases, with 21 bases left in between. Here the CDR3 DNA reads TGTGCCAGTAGATACTCCGGGACACCGGGAGGCTATGGCTACACCTTC. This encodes CASRYSGTPGGYGYTF.

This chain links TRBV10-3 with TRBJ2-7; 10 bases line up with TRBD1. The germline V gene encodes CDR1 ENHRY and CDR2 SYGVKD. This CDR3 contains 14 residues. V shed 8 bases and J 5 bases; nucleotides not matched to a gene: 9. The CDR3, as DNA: TGTGCCATCGACCCCCGGGACAGGGGCCACGAGCAGTACTTC. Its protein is CAIDPRDRGHEQYF.

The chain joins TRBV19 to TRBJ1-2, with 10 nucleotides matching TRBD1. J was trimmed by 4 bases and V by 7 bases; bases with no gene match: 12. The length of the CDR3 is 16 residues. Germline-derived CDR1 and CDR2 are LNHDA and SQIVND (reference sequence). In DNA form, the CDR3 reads TGTGCCAGTAATACTAAGTACGGGGACAGGGGCTATGGCTACACCTTC. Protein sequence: CASNTKYGDRGYGYTF.

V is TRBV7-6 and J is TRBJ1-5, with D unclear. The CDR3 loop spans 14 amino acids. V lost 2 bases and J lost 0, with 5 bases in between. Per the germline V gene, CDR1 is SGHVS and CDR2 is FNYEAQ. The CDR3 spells CASSLRDSNQPQHF. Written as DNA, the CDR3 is TGTGCCAGCAGCTTACGCGATAGCAATCAGCCCCAGCATTTT.

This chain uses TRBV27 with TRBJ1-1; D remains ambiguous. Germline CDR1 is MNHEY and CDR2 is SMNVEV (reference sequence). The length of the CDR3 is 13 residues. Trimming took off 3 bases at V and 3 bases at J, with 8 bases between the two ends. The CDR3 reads CASSFYRDTEAFF. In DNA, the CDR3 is TGTGCCAGCAGTTTTTACAGAGACACTGAAGCTTTCTTT.

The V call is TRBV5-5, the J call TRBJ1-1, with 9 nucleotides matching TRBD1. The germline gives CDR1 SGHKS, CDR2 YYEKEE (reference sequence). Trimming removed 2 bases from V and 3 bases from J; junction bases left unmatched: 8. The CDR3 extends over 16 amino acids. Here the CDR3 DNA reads TGTGCCAGCAGCTTTTACTACCGGGACAGGGACACTGAAGCTTTCTTT. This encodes CASSFYYRDRDTEAFF.

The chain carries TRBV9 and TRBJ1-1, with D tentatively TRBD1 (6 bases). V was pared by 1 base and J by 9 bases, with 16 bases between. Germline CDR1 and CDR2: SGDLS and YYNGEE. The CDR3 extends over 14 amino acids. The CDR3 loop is CASSVTTSGGQAFF. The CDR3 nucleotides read TGTGCCAGCAGCGTAACTACGTCGGGGGGCCAAGCTTTCTTT.

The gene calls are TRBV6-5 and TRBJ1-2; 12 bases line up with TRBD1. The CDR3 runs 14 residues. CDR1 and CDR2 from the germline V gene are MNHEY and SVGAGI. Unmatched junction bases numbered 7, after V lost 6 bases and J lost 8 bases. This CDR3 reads CASRFPGQGAGYTF. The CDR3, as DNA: TGTGCCAGCAGATTCCCGGGACAGGGGGCAGGCTACACCTTC.

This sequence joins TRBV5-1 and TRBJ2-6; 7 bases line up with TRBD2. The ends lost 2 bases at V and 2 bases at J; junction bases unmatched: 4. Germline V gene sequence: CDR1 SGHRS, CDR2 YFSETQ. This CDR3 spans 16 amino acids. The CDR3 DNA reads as TGCGCCAGCAGCTTCCTAGGGACTACTGGGGCCAACGTCCTGACTTTC. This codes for CASSFLGTTGANVLTF.

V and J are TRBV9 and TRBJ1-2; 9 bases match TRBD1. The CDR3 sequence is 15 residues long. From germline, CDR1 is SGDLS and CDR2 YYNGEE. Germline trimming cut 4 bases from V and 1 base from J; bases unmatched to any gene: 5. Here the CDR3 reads CASSPGDRDNYGYTF. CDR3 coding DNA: TGTGCCAGCAGCCCGGGGGACAGGGATAACTATGGCTACACCTTC.

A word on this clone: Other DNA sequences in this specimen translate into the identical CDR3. The CDR3 region has the DNA TGTGCCAGCAGTTTTCAGGGGAACACTGAAGCTTTCTTT. Its protein product is CASSFQGNTEAFF. J is TRBJ1-1 and V is TRBV27; D may be TRBD1 (5 bases). Per the germline V gene, CDR1 is MNHEY and CDR2 is SMNVEV (reference sequence). With 3 bases removed from V and 1 base from J, the gap between germline ends came to 6 bases. This CDR3 spans 13 amino acids.

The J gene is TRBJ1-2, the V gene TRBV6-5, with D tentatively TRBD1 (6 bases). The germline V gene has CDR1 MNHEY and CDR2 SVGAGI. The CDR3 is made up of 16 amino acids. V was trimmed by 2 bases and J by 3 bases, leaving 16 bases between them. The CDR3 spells CASSYPPGAGDYGYTF. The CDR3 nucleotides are TGTGCCAGCAGTTACCCCCCAGGGGCGGGGGACTATGGCTACACCTTC.

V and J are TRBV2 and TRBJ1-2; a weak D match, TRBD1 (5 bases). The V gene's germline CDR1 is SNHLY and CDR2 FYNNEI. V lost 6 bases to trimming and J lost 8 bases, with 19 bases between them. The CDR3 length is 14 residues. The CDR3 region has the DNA TGTGCCAGCAGAGCAATCAGGGTAATAGACGGCTACACCTTC. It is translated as CASRAIRVIDGYTF.

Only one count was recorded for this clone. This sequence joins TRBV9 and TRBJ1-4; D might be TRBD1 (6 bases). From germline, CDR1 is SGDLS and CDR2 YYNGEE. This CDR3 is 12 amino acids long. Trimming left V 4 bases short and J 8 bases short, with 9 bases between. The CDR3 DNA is TGTGCCAGCAGCCTCCAGGGGGAAAAACTGTTTTTT. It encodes CASSLQGEKLFF.

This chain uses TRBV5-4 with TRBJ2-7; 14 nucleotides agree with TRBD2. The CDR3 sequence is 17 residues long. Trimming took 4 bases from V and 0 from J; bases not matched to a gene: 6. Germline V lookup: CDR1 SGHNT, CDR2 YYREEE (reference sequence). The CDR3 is CASSPGLAGEYSYEQYF. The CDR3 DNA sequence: TGTGCCAGCAGCCCGGGACTAGCGGGGGAATACTCCTACGAGCAGTACTTC.

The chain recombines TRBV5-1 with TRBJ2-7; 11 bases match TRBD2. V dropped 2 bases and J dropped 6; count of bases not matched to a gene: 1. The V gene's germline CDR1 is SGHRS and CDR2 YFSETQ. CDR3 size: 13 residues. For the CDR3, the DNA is TGCGCCAGCAGCTTAACTAGCGGGAGCGAGCAGTACTTC. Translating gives CASSLTSGSEQYF.

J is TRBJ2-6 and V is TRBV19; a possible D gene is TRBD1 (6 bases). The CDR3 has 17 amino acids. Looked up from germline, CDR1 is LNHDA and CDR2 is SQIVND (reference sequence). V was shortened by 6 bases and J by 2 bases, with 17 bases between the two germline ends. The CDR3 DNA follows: TGTGCCAGTAGAACCGGGACAATGTCAACTGGGGCCAACGTCCTGACTTTC. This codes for CASRTGTMSTGANVLTF.

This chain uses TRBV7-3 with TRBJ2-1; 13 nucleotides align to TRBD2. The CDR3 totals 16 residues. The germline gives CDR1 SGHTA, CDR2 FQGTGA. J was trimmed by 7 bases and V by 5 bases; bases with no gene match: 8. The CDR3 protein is CASSPTSGGALNEQFF. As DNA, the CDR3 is TGTGCCAGCAGCCCAACTAGCGGGGGGGCCCTAAATGAGCAGTTCTTC.

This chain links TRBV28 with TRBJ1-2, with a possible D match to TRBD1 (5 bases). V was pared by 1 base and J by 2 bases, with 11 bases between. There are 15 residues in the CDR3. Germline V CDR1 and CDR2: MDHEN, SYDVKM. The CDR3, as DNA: TGTGCCAGCAGTTTATTAGGGGATGCGAACTATGGCTACACCTTC. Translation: CASSLLGDANYGYTF.

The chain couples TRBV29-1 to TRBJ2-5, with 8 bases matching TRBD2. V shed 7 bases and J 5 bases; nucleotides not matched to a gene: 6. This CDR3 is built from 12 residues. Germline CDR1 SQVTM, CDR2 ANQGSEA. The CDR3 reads CSGRTSRETQYF. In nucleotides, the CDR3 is TGCAGCGGGAGGACTAGCCGGGAGACCCAGTACTTC. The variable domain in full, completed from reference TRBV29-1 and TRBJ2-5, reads SAVISQKPSRDICQRGTSLTIQCQVDSQVTMMFWYRQQPGQSLTLIATANQGSEATYESGFVIDKFPISRPNLTFSTLTVSNMSPEDSSIYLCSGRTSRETQYFGPGTRLLVL.

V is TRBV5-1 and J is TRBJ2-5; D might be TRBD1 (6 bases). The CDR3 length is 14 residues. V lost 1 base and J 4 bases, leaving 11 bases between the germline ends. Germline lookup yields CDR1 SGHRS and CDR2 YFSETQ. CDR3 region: CASSLTGWGETQYF. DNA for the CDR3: TGCGCCAGCAGCTTGACAGGGTGGGGAGAGACCCAGTACTTC. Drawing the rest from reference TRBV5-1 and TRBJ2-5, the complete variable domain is KAGVTQTPRYLIKTRGQQVTLSCSPISGHRSVSWYQQTPGQGLQFLFEYFSETQRNKGNFPGRFSGRQFSNSRSEMNVSTLELGDSALYLCASSLTGWGETQYFGPGTRLLVL.

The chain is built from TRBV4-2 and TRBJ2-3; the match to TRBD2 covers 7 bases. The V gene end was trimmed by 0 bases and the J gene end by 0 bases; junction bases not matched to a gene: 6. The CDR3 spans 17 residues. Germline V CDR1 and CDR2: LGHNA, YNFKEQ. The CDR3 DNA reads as TGTGCCAGCAGCCAAGAAGGCGGGAGCCTTAGCACAGATACGCAGTATTTT. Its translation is CASSQEGGSLSTDTQYF.

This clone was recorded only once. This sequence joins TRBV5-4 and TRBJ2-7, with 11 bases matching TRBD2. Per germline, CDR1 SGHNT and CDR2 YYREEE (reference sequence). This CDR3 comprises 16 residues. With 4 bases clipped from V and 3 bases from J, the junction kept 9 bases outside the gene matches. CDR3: CASSPGTSGRNYEQYF. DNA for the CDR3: TGTGCCAGCAGCCCAGGGACTAGCGGAAGAAACTACGAGCAGTACTTC.

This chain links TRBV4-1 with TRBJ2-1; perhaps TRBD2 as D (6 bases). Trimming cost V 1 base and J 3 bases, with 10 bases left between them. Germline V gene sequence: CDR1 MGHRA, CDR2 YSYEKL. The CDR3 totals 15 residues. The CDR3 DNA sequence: TGCGCCAGCAGCCAAGTTCGCGGGGTCTACAATGAGCAGTTCTTC. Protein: CASSQVRGVYNEQFF.

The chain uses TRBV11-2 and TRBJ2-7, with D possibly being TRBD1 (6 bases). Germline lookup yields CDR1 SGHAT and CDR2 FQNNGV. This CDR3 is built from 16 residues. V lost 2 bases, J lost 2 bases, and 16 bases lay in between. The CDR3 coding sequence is TGTGCCAGCAGCTTAAAACGAAACAGGGATCCCTACGAGCAGTACTTC. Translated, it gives CASSLKRNRDPYEQYF.

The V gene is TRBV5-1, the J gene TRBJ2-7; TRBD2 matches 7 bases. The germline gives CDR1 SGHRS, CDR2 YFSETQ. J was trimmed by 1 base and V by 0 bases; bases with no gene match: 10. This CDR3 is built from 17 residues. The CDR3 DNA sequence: TGCGCCAGCAGCTTGGGGGCTACTGGCGGGGGTTCCTACGAGCAGTACTTC. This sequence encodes CASSLGATGGGSYEQYF.

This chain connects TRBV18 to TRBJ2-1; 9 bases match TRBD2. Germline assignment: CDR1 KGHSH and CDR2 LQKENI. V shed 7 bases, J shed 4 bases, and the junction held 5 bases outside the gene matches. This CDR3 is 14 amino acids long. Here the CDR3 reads CASFPSGDYNEQFF. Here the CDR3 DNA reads TGTGCCAGCTTCCCTAGCGGGGATTACAATGAGCAGTTCTTC. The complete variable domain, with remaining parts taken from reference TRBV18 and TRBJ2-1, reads NAGVMQNPRHLVRRRGQEARLRCSPMKGHSHVYWYRQLPEEGLKFMVYLQKENIIDESGMPKERFSAEFPKEGPSILRIQQVVRGDSAAYFCASFPSGDYNEQFFGPGTRLTVL.